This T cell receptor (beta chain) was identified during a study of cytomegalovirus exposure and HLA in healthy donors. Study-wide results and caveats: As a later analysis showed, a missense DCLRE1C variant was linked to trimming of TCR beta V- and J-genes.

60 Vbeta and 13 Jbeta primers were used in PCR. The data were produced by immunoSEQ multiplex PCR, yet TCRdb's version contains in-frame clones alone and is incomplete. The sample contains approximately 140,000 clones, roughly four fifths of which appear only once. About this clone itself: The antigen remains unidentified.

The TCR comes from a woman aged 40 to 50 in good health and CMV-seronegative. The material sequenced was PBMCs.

The CDR3 spells CASSLVGYEQYF. For the CDR3, the DNA is TGTGCCAGCAGCTTAGTCGGGTACGAGCAGTACTTC. V and J are TRBV11-2 and TRBJ2-7; D unclear. Trimming shortened V by 1 base and J by 4 bases, and 5 bases separated the two germline ends. Germline lookup yields CDR1 SGHAT and CDR2 FQNNGV. This CDR3 contains 12 residues.